This T cell receptor (beta chain) was sequenced for a study of T-cell memory formation after mild COVID-19. The CDR3 is made up of 13 amino acids. Losses at the gene ends were 6 bases for V and 5 bases for J; bases not matched to a gene: 4. Per the germline V gene, CDR1 is SQVTM and CDR2 is ANQGSEA. TCRdb reprocessed the 5' RACE reads via MiXCR and lists one record per CDR3 protein. The table lists tens of thousands of distinct CDR3 sequences, over 9% of them singletons. Sequencing used PBMCs or a T cell subset sorted from them (not recorded which). This clonotype was sampled from a man aged 18 to 35 who had mild COVID-19 (a few samples of this study predate the infection). Cell type and time point are not known. The V call is TRBV29-1, the J call TRBJ1-5; 10 positions match TRBD1. The DNA of the CDR3 is TGCAGCGTAACCGGACAGGGGGATCAGCCCCAGCATTTT. Amino acids: CSVTGQGDQPQHF.